Detailed here is one T cell receptor (beta chain). The clone's antigen remains unknown. No clone much larger than this one lies a single base away; base qualities are absent. Trimmed from V: 4 bases; trimmed from J: 4 bases; junction bases lacking a gene match: 8. The CDR3 holds 17 amino acids from the cysteine to the phenylalanine. The retained sequence is limited to the CDR3, 51 bases, with the frame set at the first base. The germline V gene sets CDR1 to SGHTS and CDR2 to YDEGEE. The data are from a study of identical twins listed by TCRdb under 2016. The study in broad terms: To test whether fetal clonotypes persist, this study deep-sequenced TCR alpha and beta repertoires from monozygotic twins, from unrelated adults of various ages, and from cord blood. Replicate twin experiments were performed at different times using different library preparation protocols to rule out contamination.

The method behind the library was 5' RACE. The instrument given in TCRdb is Illumina HiSeq 2000. Template switching introduced a universal primer binding site; the final cDNA contained a unique molecular identifier, enabling accurate counting of TCR cDNA molecules. Specific primers in the conserved constant-segment region were used to synthesize first-strand cDNA for TCR alpha and beta chains. Each cDNA library was double barcoded, with a SMART-Mk sample barcode plus Illumina barcodes, to control for contamination. Two successive PCR steps introduced TruSeq adapter sequences along with Illumina sample barcodes. Sequencing of the TCR alpha and beta cDNA libraries was done on the Illumina HiSeq platform using custom primers. The source study handled its data this way. MiGEC processed the raw reads to extract unique molecular identifiers, while MiXCR was used to determine the CDR3 positions. For each individual, recombination models were inferred using an EM algorithm with the repgenHMM and IGoR tools. Shared clonotypes were analyzed with the tcR package in R, and sharing was normalized by the product of cloneset sizes. Out-of-frame nonproductive sequences were analyzed to study raw recombination free of thymic and clonal selection effects. The public reads were reprocessed in TCRdb via fastp at Q25 and MiXCR, keeping in-frame beta chains. Under each unique CDR3 protein, matching rows form one entry showing the most common genes and DNA. For this entry, the V and J calls and clone size follow TCRdb and not the study's own pipeline. For this sample the table gives about 470,000 distinct CDR3 sequences, of which approximately 25% were detected only once. The top ten clones comprise 2.5% to 3.5% of the sample.

Every donor was a healthy Caucasian. Three pairs of female monozygotic twins, all aged 18 to 29 years, made up the twin cohort. Positive isolation kits from Invitrogen were used to isolate CD4+ and CD8+ T cell populations. Broader findings and caveats from the paper: Because the same donors could not be followed over many years, the conclusions depended on cross-sectional statistical analysis. In monozygotic twins, recombination models systematically underestimated out-of-frame TCR alpha sharing, but the models matched the sharing seen between unrelated individuals. In beta out-of-frame sequences, excess twin sharing was weaker, because having fewer shared sequences lowered the signal-to-noise ratio. Compared with coincidental sharing between unrelated individuals, out-of-frame TCR alpha sequences shared between twins had an excess of sequences with low generation probability. Zero-insertion analyses could be partly confounded by invariant T cells such as MAIT and iNKT, though diverse VJ usage argued against such confounding for most clonotypes. Fewer insertions were carried by abundant cord blood beta clonotypes, a similar but weaker trend appeared in young adult naive repertoires, and no such trend appeared in memory repertoires.

The sample was also linked to a second study, of T cells expressing NK-cell markers. Per the second study: Under 10 donors provided sorted CD3+CD56+NKG2C+, CD3+CD56+NKG2C- and CD3+CD56-NKG2C+ T-cell subsets, whose TCR beta-chain repertoires were profiled. Of the eight sequenced donors, seven were found to be HCMV-seropositive and one was found to be HCMV-seronegative. In several experiments an anti-gammadeltaTCR antibody was added to restrict sorting to alphabetaTCR-expressing T cells. In over 5 donors, the dominant CD3+CD56+NKG2C+ clonotypes were among the top 10 CD8+ clonotypes and accounted for about 1.0-7.5% of CD8+ T cells. Those dominant clonotypes were again the most abundant among CD3+CD56-NKG2C+ cells in a handful of donors, at roughly 25-60.1%. Whether the expanded NKG2C-expressing T cell clones were specific for HCMV antigens remained unclear. The eight sequenced donors were randomly selected healthy volunteers, three men and five women. HCMV-specific IgG was detected in serum with a commercial ELISA kit to determine HCMV serostatus. Reads were demultiplexed and grouped by UMI with MIGEC, and clonotypes were assembled and quantified with MiTCR. Only TCR cDNA sequences supported by at least two reads were kept to exclude erroneous sequences. The tcR package was used for downstream repertoire analysis, and clonotypes were matched between fractions using CDR3 nucleotide sequence together with V segment. VDJmatch was used to annotate antigen specificity against VDJdb, with one amino acid substitution allowed in CDR3.

The sequenced sample was CD4+ T cells sorted from blood. The sequence derives from a woman aged 18-29 years in good health. The rearrangement joined TRBV5-8 to TRBJ2-3; TRBD2 agrees with 14 junctional bases. The sequenced DNA is TGTGCCAGCAGCGGGCAGACTAGCGGGAGGGCCGCAGATACGCAGTATTTT. Translated, this gives CASSGQTSGRAADTQYF.